These T cell receptor beta chains were read from a single sample in a study of cytomegalovirus exposure and HLA in healthy donors. Clones were sequenced by immunoSEQ multiplex PCR, and TCRdb holds only the in-frame ones, with some missing. The data show under 110,000 clones, with about 71% seen just once and approximately 0.74% held by the top ten. The specimen sequenced was PBMCs. The source is a boy aged 10-17 years in good health and CMV-seronegative. The CDR3 runs from the conserved cysteine through the conserved F or W. The D gene is left open where the match is weak. Clone size is shown for a subset of rows, as once, few, many or a class of expanded clone.

j_gene	abundance	v_gene	d_gene	CDR3nt	CDR3aa
TRBJ2-4	NA	TRBV4-3	TRBD2	TGCGCCAGCAGCCAGCTAGCGGGGGGGCAGGGAAACATTCAGTACTTC	CASSQLAGGQGNIQYF
TRBJ2-7	few	TRBV2	TRBD2	TGTGCCAGCAGTGACAAACTAGCGGGGACCCCCCTCCCTTACGAGCAGTACTTC	CASSDKLAGTPLPYEQYF
TRBJ1-1	NA	TRBV18	TRBD1	TGTGCCAGCTCACCAGTGACAGGGGCCCGGGGCACTGAAGCTTTCTTT	CASSPVTGARGTEAFF
TRBJ2-5	NA	TRBV7-6	TRBD2	TGTGCCAGCAGCTTAATGGTAGCGGGGGGGCAAGAGACCCAGTACTTC	CASSLMVAGGQETQYF
TRBJ2-3	NA	TRBV7-9	NA	TGTGCCAGCTCCGGGGGTACAGATACGCAGTATTTT	CASSGGTDTQYF
TRBJ1-5	NA	TRBV7-9	NA	TGTGCCAGCAGCTACACCGGGGGCAATCAGCCCCAGCATTTT	CASSYTGGNQPQHF
TRBJ2-1	once	TRBV28	TRBD1	TGTGCCAGCAGTCAGACAGGGGACCCTCTCAATGAGCAGTTCTTC	CASSQTGDPLNEQFF
TRBJ2-2	few	TRBV28	TRBD2	TGTGCCAGCAGTCCGGGACTAGCGGGGGGCGGCAAGTTTTTT	CASSPGLAGGGKFF
TRBJ2-7	few	TRBV5-6	NA	TGTGCCAGCAGCTTGGCCCGGGGGAACGGTAACGAGCAGTACTTC	CASSLARGNGNEQYF
TRBJ2-7	NA	TRBV7-8	NA	TGTGCCAGCAGCCCGGACGGGGGGCGCGAGCAGTACTTC	CASSPDGGREQYF
TRBJ2-7	few	TRBV2	NA	TGTGCCAGCAGCTCCTCACGACAGATCTCTACCTTCGAGCAGTACTTC	CASSSSRQISTFEQYF
TRBJ1-2	NA	TRBV28	TRBD1	TGTGCCAGCACCCCCCTACAGGGGACTAACTATGGCTACACCTTC	CASTPLQGTNYGYTF
TRBJ2-1	NA	TRBV10-3	TRBD2	TGTGCCATCAGTGGGACTAGCGGGGCCACAGACAATGAGCAGTTCTTC	CAISGTSGATDNEQFF
TRBJ1-5	NA	TRBV5-6	TRBD1	TGTGCCAGCAGCCTGGGCGGGACAGGGAATCAGCCCCAGCATTTT	CASSLGGTGNQPQHF
TRBJ1-5	few	TRBV5-6	TRBD1	TGTGCCAGCAGCTCGGACAGGGGAAGCAATCAGCCCCAGCATTTT	CASSSDRGSNQPQHF
TRBJ2-2	NA	TRBV25-1	TRBD1	TGTGCCAGCAGTGCTCGGACAGGGGGCACCGGGGAGCTGTTTTTT	CASSARTGGTGELFF
TRBJ1-2	NA	TRBV7-9	NA	TGTGCCAGCAGCGGGCAGCAGGGAATGGGTGGCTACACCTTC	CASSGQQGMGGYTF
TRBJ2-7	NA	TRBV6-6	NA	TGTGCCAGCAGTTCTTACTACGAGCAGTACTTC	CASSSYYEQYF
TRBJ1-5	NA	TRBV27	NA	TGTGCCAGCAGCCTCGTCAGGGCTAGCAATCAGCCCCAGCATTTT	CASSLVRASNQPQHF
TRBJ1-2	NA	TRBV5-8	NA	TGTGCCAGCAGCTTCCCTTTGCAGGGCTACACCTTC	CASSFPLQGYTF
TRBJ2-1	NA	TRBV10-3	NA	TGTGCCATCAGTGACCCCCGGGGGACTGCATACAATGAGCAGTTCTTC	CAISDPRGTAYNEQFF
TRBJ1-6	NA	TRBV5-6	TRBD1	TGTGCCAGCAGCTCAGGGGGAAATTCACCCCTCCACTTT	CASSSGGNSPLHF
TRBJ2-1	NA	TRBV6-5	TRBD2	TGTGCCAGCAGGTCGACTAGCGGGGATTACAATGAGCAGTTCTTC	CASRSTSGDYNEQFF
TRBJ2-1	NA	TRBV2	NA	TGTGCCAGCAGTCGGGGGGCGGTGGACAATGAGCAGTTCTTC	CASSRGAVDNEQFF
TRBJ2-7	few	TRBV5-6	NA	TGTGCCAGCAGCTTGGCGGGAAGCTCCTACGAGCAGTACTTC	CASSLAGSSYEQYF
TRBJ2-3	NA	TRBV13	TRBD2	TGTGCCAGCAGCTTAGCTAGCGGGGGGGCCGTGACAGATACGCAGTATTTT	CASSLASGGAVTDTQYF
TRBJ1-1	NA	TRBV7-3	NA	TGTGCCAGCAGCTTGAGAGCGAACACTGAAGCTTTCTTT	CASSLRANTEAFF
TRBJ1-5	NA	TRBV30	TRBD1	TGTGCCTTCGGGACAGACGCCGGAGAGCCCCAGCATTTT	CAFGTDAGEPQHF
TRBJ2-2	NA	TRBV5-6	NA	TGTGCCAGCAGCTTGTTACTAGCGAACACCGGGGAGCTGTTTTTT	CASSLLLANTGELFF
TRBJ2-3	NA	TRBV5-6	NA	TGTGCCAGCAGCTTGGTAAGCGGTGCAAACACAGATACGCAGTATTTT	CASSLVSGANTDTQYF
TRBJ2-1	few	TRBV6-6	TRBD1	TGTGCCAGCAGTCCAGACAGGGATGAGCAGTTCTTC	CASSPDRDEQFF
TRBJ2-5	NA	TRBV6-6	TRBD2	TGTGCCAGCAGTCCCGGGATAGCGGGGGGTTCCGAGACCCAGTACTTC	CASSPGIAGGSETQYF